The clone carrying this T cell receptor beta chain was observed once. Its antigen remains unidentified. This entry belongs to a study of shared clonotypes between healthy human individuals. Regarding the study as a whole: Non-shared clonotypes had lower generation probabilities than clonotypes shared by all four sorted-subset donors.

CD45RO+ cells joined CCR7-negative CD45RA+ TemRA cells to form CD8 memory. The CDR3 is made up of 14 amino acids. Per germline, CDR1 SEHNR and CDR2 FQNEAQ (reference sequence). J was trimmed by 2 bases and V by 7 bases; bases with no gene match: 7. The method was immunoSEQ multiplex PCR; TCRdb's version includes in-frame clones alone and lacks a portion of them. The sample lists 600,000 to 750,000 clones, 80% to 95% occurring once. The sequenced material came from memory CD8+ T cells from PBMCs. The subset here: CD45RO+ cells pooled with CCR7-negative TemRA cells. The receptor comes from a young man in good health. Some clones in this sample may be carry-over from other donors' samples. This rearrangement joins TRBV7-9 to TRBJ2-7; 8 bases are a match to TRBD2. CDR3 sequence (DNA): TGTGCCAGCACCCAAGGACTAGCCGCCTACGAGCAGTACTTC. Protein: CASTQGLAAYEQYF.